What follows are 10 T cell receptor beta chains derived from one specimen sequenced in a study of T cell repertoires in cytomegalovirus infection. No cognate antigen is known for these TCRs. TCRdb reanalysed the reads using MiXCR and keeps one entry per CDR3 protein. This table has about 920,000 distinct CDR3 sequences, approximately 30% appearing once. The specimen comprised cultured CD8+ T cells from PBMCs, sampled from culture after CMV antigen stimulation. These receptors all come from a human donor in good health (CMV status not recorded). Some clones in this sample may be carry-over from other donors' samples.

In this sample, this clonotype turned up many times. CDR3 loop: CASSWRSEGNEQFF. DNA of the CDR3: TGTGCCAGCAGTTGGCGGTCGGAGGGCAATGAGCAGTTCTTC. The rearrangement joins TRBV28 to TRBJ2-1, with D possibly being TRBD2 (6 bases). The CDR3 loop spans 14 amino acids. The germline V and J ends were trimmed by 4 bases and 6 bases, with 13 bases remaining between them. Germline CDR1 and CDR2: MDHEN and SYDVKM.

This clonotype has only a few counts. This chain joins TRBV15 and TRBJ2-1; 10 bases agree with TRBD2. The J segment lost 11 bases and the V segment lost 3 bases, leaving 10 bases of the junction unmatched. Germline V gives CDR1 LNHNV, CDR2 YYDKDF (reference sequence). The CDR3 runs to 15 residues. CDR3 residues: CATSRLGSGGTKQFF. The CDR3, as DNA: TGTGCCACCAGCAGGTTGGGTAGCGGGGGGACAAAGCAGTTCTTC.

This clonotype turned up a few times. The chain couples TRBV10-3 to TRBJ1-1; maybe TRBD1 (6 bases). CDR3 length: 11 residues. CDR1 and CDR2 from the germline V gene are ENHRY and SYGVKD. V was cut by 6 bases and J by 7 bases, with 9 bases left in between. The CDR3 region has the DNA TGTGCCATCAGGAGGACAGATGAAGCTTTCTTT. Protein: CAIRRTDEAFF.

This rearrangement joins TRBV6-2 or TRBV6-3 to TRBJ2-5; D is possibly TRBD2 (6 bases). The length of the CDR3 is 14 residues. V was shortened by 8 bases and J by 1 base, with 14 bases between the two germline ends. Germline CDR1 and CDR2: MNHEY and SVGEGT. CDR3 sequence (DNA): TGTGCCAGCTGGGGAAGGACTACCCAAGAGACCCAGTACTTC. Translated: CASWGRTTQETQYF.

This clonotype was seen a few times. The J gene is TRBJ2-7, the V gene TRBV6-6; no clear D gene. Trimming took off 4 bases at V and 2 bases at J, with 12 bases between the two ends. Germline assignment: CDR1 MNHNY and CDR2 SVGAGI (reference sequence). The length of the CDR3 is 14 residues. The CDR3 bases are TGTGCCAGCAGTTTGGGAACGTACCCCTACGAGCAGTACGTC. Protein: CASSLGTYPYEQYV.

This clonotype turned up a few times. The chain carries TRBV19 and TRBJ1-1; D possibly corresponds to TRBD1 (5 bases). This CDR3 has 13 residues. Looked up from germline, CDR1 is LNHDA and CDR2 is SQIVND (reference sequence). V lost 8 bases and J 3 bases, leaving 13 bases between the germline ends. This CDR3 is CASLGQGYTEAFF. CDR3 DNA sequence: TGTGCCAGTTTGGGGCAGGGCTACACTGAAGCTTTCTTT.

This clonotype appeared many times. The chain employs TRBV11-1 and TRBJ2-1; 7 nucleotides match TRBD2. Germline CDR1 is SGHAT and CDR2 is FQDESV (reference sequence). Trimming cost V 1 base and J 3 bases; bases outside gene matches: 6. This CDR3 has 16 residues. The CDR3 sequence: CASSLEVAGGYNEQFF. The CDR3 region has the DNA TGTGCCAGCAGCTTAGAGGTAGCGGGCGGCTACAATGAGCAGTTCTTC. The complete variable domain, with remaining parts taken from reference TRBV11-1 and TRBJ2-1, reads EAEVAQSPRYKITEKSQAVAFWCDPISGHATLYWYRQILGQGPELLVQFQDESVVDDSQLPKDRFSAERLKGVDSTLKIQPAELGDSAMYLCASSLEVAGGYNEQFFGPGTRLTVL.

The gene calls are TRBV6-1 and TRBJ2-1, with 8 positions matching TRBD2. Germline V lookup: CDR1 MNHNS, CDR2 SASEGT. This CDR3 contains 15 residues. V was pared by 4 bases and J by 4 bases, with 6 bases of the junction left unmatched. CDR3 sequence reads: CASSVTAGVYNEQFF. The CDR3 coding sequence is TGTGCCAGCAGTGTTACAGCGGGGGTATACAATGAGCAGTTCTTC.

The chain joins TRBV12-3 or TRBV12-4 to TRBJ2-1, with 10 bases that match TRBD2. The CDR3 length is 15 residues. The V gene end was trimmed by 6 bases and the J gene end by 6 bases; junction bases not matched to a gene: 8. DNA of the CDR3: TGTGCCAGCAGGCGGACTAGCGGACCCACCAATGAGCAGTTCTTC. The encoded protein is CASRRTSGPTNEQFF.

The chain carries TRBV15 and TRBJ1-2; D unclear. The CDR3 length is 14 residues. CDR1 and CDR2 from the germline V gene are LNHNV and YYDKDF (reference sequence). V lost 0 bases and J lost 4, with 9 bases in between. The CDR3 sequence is CATSRDRTFYGYTF. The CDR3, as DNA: TGTGCCACCAGCAGAGATCGTACGTTCTATGGCTACACCTTC.